Listed below are T cell receptor beta chains from one sample, sequenced in a study of shared clonotypes between healthy human individuals. Libraries were prepared by immunoSEQ multiplex PCR; TCRdb keeps only in-frame clonotypes and omits some of them. The sample carries about 1.1 million clones, about four fifths recorded once. The sample was memory CD4+ T cells from PBMCs. The receptors were gathered from a man aged 18-30 years in good health. Some clones in this sample may be carry-over from other donors' samples. CDR3s include the opening cysteine and the closing phenylalanine or tryptophan. The order of the fields is CDR3 length, V gene, CDR3 protein.

length: 15; V: TRBV19; CDR3: CASTPDRGPNYGYTF
length: 12; V: TRBV29-1; CDR3: CSAGGGNTEAFF
length: 15; V: TRBV27; CDR3: CASSRDPGGTDTQYF
length: 13; V: TRBV5-4; CDR3: CASSLWQGDGYTF
length: 16; V: TRBV7-6; CDR3: CASSLVFAGGHNEQFF
length: 15; V: TRBV5-1; CDR3: CASSLGTGSGGELFF
length: 14; V: TRBV19; CDR3: CASSMLRDTHEAFF
length: 15; V: TRBV27; CDR3: CASRKGTSGFYEQYF
length: 12; V: TRBV11-2; CDR3: CASSLRRNTQYF
length: 14; V: TRBV18; CDR3: CASSSDRANTEAFF
length: 19; V: TRBV7-2; CDR3: CASSLVGPWTSGISGELFF
length: 15; V: TRBV6-1; CDR3: CASTLGRTSSYEQYF
length: 13; V: TRBV9; CDR3: CASSTTGTYGYTF
length: 15; V: TRBV5-1; CDR3: CASSLGGARGTEAFF
length: 13; V: TRBV30; CDR3: CAWAGQENYGYTF
length: 16; V: TRBV6-6; CDR3: CASSSTLAGKYNEQFF
length: 16; V: TRBV19; CDR3: CASSTGRNRNTGELFF
length: 13; V: TRBV2; CDR3: CATSSGRQETQYF
length: 13; V: TRBV28; CDR3: CASSLTGGGGYTF
length: 16; V: TRBV2; CDR3: CASSEATAGNYYEQYF
length: 13; V: TRBV28; CDR3: CASSLTGSNEQFF
length: 15; V: TRBV11-2; CDR3: CASSPWTGGSDEQYF
length: 13; V: TRBV6-1; CDR3: CASSEQHYNEQFF
length: 16; V: TRBV28; CDR3: CASSGRGDGSPDTQYF
length: 14; V: TRBV19; CDR3: CASSIVWQPYGYTF
length: 17; V: TRBV30; CDR3: CAWSVPGTSGPRDTQYF
length: 16; V: TRBV18; CDR3: CASSPLQGGRRTEAFF
length: 14; V: TRBV11-3; CDR3: CASSPSAGGNEQYF
length: 11; V: TRBV20-1; CDR3: CSATGQRGYTF
length: 13; V: TRBV7-9; CDR3: CAGTRSGANVLTF
length: 14; V: TRBV27; CDR3: CASKGGLSSYEQYF
length: 17; V: TRBV5-1; CDR3: CASSYQALAGDPYEQYF
length: 14; V: TRBV7-2; CDR3: CASSSLNYLTEAFF
length: 14; V: TRBV2; CDR3: CASTYLTHQETQYF
length: 13; V: TRBV25-1; CDR3: CASRRAGAYEQYF
length: 15; V: TRBV28; CDR3: CASSLQGLVVNEQFF
length: 12; V: TRBV7-2; CDR3: CASSSPRYGYTF
length: 12; V: TRBV29-1; CDR3: CSVAQVNYGYTF
length: 14; V: TRBV28; CDR3: CASSAPGLNTEAFF
length: 12; V: TRBV29-1; CDR3: CSVEHKAGELFF
length: 15; V: TRBV11-2; CDR3: CASSRDSLNTGELFF
length: 15; V: TRBV30; CDR3: CAWSEGMANTGELFF
length: 15; V: TRBV27; CDR3: CASSFLRPLWNEQFF
length: 15; V: TRBV18; CDR3: CASSPPERVKNIQYF
length: 15; V: TRBV11-2; CDR3: CASSSVGGKGYEQYF
length: 16; V: TRBV28; CDR3: CASSLFPPGSRYGYTF
length: 13; V: TRBV29-1; CDR3: CSVGWGSNQPQHF
length: 19; V: TRBV6-1; CDR3: CASSVRPSTLYRGYNEQFF
length: 15; V: TRBV9; CDR3: CASSPWTFKNTEAFF
length: 15; V: TRBV28; CDR3: CASSLWGAGNEKLFF
length: 10; V: TRBV20-1; CDR3: CSARGNEQYF
length: 17; V: TRBV5-1; CDR3: CASSIGLSAGGSYEQYF
length: 13; V: TRBV30; CDR3: CAWSRTSGETQYF
length: 15; V: TRBV7-3; CDR3: CASGTSGAPTGELFF
length: 15; V: TRBV7-2; CDR3: CASSSYVGGLNEQFF
length: 14; V: TRBV28; CDR3: CASSPWAGPAPQHF
length: 17; V: TRBV7-2; CDR3: CASSPVGTSGTTDTQYF
length: 13; V: TRBV2; CDR3: CASSEVRESEQYF
length: 14; V: TRBV30; CDR3: CAWSSSGAVYGYTF